The sequence of this T cell receptor (beta chain) was determined in a study of regulatory dendritic cells for organ transplantation. Study-level points and caveats: Alloreactive memory CD8+ T cell pools varied considerably between individuals. Naive T cells showed high diversity, memory cells less, memory CD8+ least. Regulatory dendritic cells appeared to expand memory CD8+ clones less than mature ones.

The table came from immunoSEQ multiplex PCR; TCRdb's copy has only in-frame clones and leaves some out. The sample has about 30,000 clones; roughly 91% are singletons. With 8 bases clipped from V and 4 bases from J, the junction kept 12 bases outside the gene matches. Germline V CDR1 and CDR2: MNHNS, SASEGT. The CDR3 runs 15 residues. Comments on this clone: Antigen specificity is unknown.

This sequence originates from a human donor in good health. V and J are TRBV6-1 and TRBJ1-2; the match to TRBD1 covers 8 bases. Sequencing was performed on naive CD4+ T cells from blood. Sample subset: CD45RA+ naive T cells. This CDR3 is CASCIVGQDFYGYTF. The CDR3 DNA follows: TGTGCCAGCTGCATCGTGGGACAGGACTTCTATGGCTACACCTTC.